This T cell receptor beta chain stems from a study of early T cells in non-severe SARS-CoV-2 infection. About the study: Chains were unpaired, as sequencing was done on bulk RNA from unsorted whole blood. General study results and limits: The study's VDJdb matching favored anti-spike CD8 responses and missed private and CD4 specificities.

Separate cDNA molecules each had unique molecular identifiers attached to them. TCRdb re-derived calls from the 5' RACE reads in MiXCR, one entry per CDR3 protein. The table has fewer than 80,000 distinct CDR3 sequences, approximately 10% seen once. Notes on this clonotype: The antigen is unknown.

Sequenced here: whole blood, sampled at baseline. The clonotype was recovered from an adult who was a healthcare worker with PCR-confirmed SARS-CoV-2 infection or an uninfected control (not recorded which).

In nucleotides, the CDR3 is TGTGCCAGCAGTGAAGCTCTGCGGGGGGTGGAAAATGAGCAGTTCTTC. Encoded protein: CASSEALRGVENEQFF. This sequence joins TRBV6-1 and TRBJ2-1; 8 nucleotides line up with TRBD2. Germline assignment: CDR1 MNHNS and CDR2 SASEGT. V was clipped by 0 bases and J by 7 bases; unmatched bases: 8. The length of the CDR3 is 16 residues.